The source of this TCR beta chain is a study of blood T cell repertoires in COVID-19. Looking at the study overall: Collection of acute and convalescent COVID-19 samples took place in the United States, Italy and Spain. T cells, B-cell-depleted T cells, or PBMCs supplied cDNA or gDNA.

Original data processing: From reference gene primer amplification, estimates of nucleated cell counts were derived. Some clones are missing from TCRdb's copy, which holds only in-frame ones; the method was immunoSEQ multiplex PCR. D and trimming were read from the DNA, whereas the V and J calls and clone size are those reported in that table. The data show over 120,000 clones, with around 90% seen just once and 0.75% to 0.95% held by the top ten. The CDR3 contains 19 residues. Germline CDR1 GTSNPN, CDR2 SVGIG (reference sequence). V was shortened by 1 base and J by 0 bases, with 22 bases between the two germline ends.

The sample consisted of peripheral blood. The chain carries TRBV30 and TRBJ1-3; possible D gene TRBD1, 6 bases. This receptor was identified in a woman in her 50s with acute or convalescent COVID-19. The CDR3 DNA sequence: TGTGCCTGGAGTGGGTTTAAAGGACAGCTTTCTCTCTCTGGAAACACCATATATTTT. Translating it yields CAWSGFKGQLSLSGNTIYF.